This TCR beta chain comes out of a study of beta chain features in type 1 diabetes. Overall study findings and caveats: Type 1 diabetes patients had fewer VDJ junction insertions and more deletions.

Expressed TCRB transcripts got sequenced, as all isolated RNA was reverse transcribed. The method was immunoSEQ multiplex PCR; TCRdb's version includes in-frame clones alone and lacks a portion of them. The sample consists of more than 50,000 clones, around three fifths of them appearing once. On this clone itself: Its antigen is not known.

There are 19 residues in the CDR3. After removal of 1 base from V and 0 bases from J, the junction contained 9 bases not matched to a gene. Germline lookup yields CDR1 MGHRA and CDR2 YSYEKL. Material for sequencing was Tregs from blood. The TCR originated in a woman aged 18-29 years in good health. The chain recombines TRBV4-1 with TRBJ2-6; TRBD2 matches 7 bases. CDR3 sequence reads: CASSQVNAGVDSGANVLTF. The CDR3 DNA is TGCGCCAGCAGCCAAGTTAACGCGGGAGTCGACTCTGGGGCCAACGTCCTGACTTTC.